The 11 T cell receptor beta chains in this list originate from one sample, sequenced in a study of vaccination effects on CD4 cells after COVID-19. These TCRs' antigens remain unknown. The method was immunoSEQ multiplex PCR; TCRdb's version includes in-frame clones alone and lacks a portion of them. In the table there are 15,000 or so clones, around 84% of which are singletons. Ahead of sequencing, the ViraFEST assay grew antigen-specific CD4+ T cells using viral peptide pools. Upon completion of roughly ten days in culture, CD4+ T cells were isolated. The person's infection with SARS-CoV-2, confirmed by PCR, took place between March and December 2020. Vaccine administered to participants consisted of two doses of either BNT162b2 or mRNA-1273. The sequenced sample was CD4+ T cells from PBMCs cultured with HCoV-NL63 spike peptides, obtained after COVID-19 vaccination. These receptors were taken from a human donor who had a prior SARS-CoV-2 infection.

The rearrangement uses TRBV7-9 and TRBJ2-7; TRBD2 might be the D (6 bases). Germline V gene lookup returns CDR1 SEHNR and CDR2 FQNEAQ (reference sequence). There are 14 residues in the CDR3. V lost 5 bases to trimming and J lost 2 bases, with 13 bases between them. CDR3 in amino acids: CASSLGTYTYEQYF. CDR3 DNA: TGTGCCAGCAGCCTCGGGACTTATACCTACGAGCAGTACTTC.

The chain couples TRBV19 to TRBJ1-5; D may be TRBD1 (5 bases). The V gene's germline CDR1 is LNHDA and CDR2 SQIVND (reference sequence). The CDR3 length is 14 residues. Trimming took off 1 base at V and 5 bases at J, with 9 bases between the two ends. The DNA of the CDR3 is TGTGCCAGTAGTATAGGAGGAGGGGATCAGCCCCAGCATTTT. This gives the protein CASSIGGGDQPQHF.

This chain uses TRBV18 with TRBJ2-7; D possibly corresponds to TRBD2 (5 bases). There are 15 residues in the CDR3. Between the trimmed V and J ends, which lost 0 bases and 4 bases, there was a span of 13 bases. Germline V gene sequence: CDR1 KGHSH, CDR2 LQKENI. The CDR3 spells CASSPPASGAYEQYF. CDR3 sequence (DNA): TGTGCCAGCTCACCACCCGCCAGCGGAGCTTACGAGCAGTACTTC.

The chain joins TRBV24-1 to TRBJ1-5; D may be TRBD1 (5 bases). This CDR3 spans 14 amino acids. V was cut by 7 bases and J by 5 bases, with 14 bases left in between. From germline, CDR1 is KGHDR and CDR2 SFDVKD. DNA of the CDR3: TGTGCCACCAGCCATGGGTGGGGGGATCAGCCCCAGCATTTT. Its translation: CATSHGWGDQPQHF.

The genes are TRBV11-2 and TRBJ2-3, with D possibly matching TRBD1 (6 bases). The germline V gene encodes CDR1 SGHAT and CDR2 FQNNGV. This CDR3 has 17 amino acids. Deletions cut 5 bases from V and 1 base from J, with 19 bases between. CDR3 nucleotides: TGTGCCAGCAGCCTATGGGGACACACAATCGGCACAGATACGCAGTATTTT. Translated, it gives CASSLWGHTIGTDTQYF. The complete variable domain, with remaining parts taken from reference TRBV11-2 and TRBJ2-3, reads EAGVAQSPRYKIIEKRQSVAFWCNPISGHATLYWYQQILGQGPKLLIQFQNNGVVDDSQLPKDRFSAERLKGVDSTLKIQPAKLEDSAVYLCASSLWGHTIGTDTQYFGPGTRLTVL.

This chain connects TRBV4-2 to TRBJ2-3; TRBD2 matches at 10 bases. Germline-derived CDR1 and CDR2 are LGHNA and YNFKEQ. The CDR3 is 15 amino acids. V was pared by 0 bases and J by 12 bases, with 9 bases of the junction left unmatched. CDR3: CASSQEAQRGGPQYF. The CDR3 DNA reads as TGTGCCAGCAGCCAAGAGGCCCAGCGGGGGGGCCCCCAGTATTTT.

The chain recombines TRBV3-1 (or the pseudogene TRBV3-2) with TRBJ2-7; a possible D gene is TRBD2 (6 bases). The V gene's germline CDR1 is LGHDT and CDR2 YNNKEL (reference sequence). Trimming shortened V by 2 bases and J by 2 bases, and 13 bases separated the two germline ends. The CDR3 covers 15 residues. The CDR3 DNA reads as TGTGCCAGCAGCCAAAGTGTAGCGGCAACCTACGAGCAGTACTTC. It specifies CASSQSVAATYEQYF.

This clone was found a few times. The chain has TRBV6-4 and TRBJ1-1; 8 positions agree with TRBD1. Germline V gene sequence: CDR1 MRHNA, CDR2 SNTAGT. There are 15 residues in the CDR3. The junction had 3 bases not matched to a gene; V was cut back by 0 bases and J by 3 bases. CDR3 sequence: CASSDSSGGYTEAFF. DNA for the CDR3: TGTGCCAGCAGTGACTCATCAGGGGGCTACACTGAAGCTTTCTTT.

This clone was observed a few times. The chain employs TRBV10-3 and TRBJ1-1; no clear D gene. The CDR3 loop spans 13 amino acids. Looked up from germline, CDR1 is ENHRY and CDR2 is SYGVKD. V was clipped by 5 bases and J by 0 bases, with 7 bases between them. The CDR3 coding sequence is TGTGCCATCAGTCAAACAGTGAACACTGAAGCTTTCTTT. The encoded protein is CAISQTVNTEAFF.

The chain has TRBV6-2 or TRBV6-3 and TRBJ1-5; 9 positions match TRBD1. This CDR3 has 16 amino acids. V was pared by 4 bases and J by 0 bases, with 4 bases of the junction left unmatched. Germline V gives CDR1 MNHEY, CDR2 SVGEGT. As DNA, the CDR3 is TGTGCCAGCAGTTTTGGGACAGGGATTAGCAATCAGCCCCAGCATTTT. Protein: CASSFGTGISNQPQHF.

The J gene is TRBJ2-3, the V gene TRBV7-2; D might be TRBD1 or TRBD2, each matching 5 bases. Germline-derived CDR1 and CDR2 are SGHTA and FQGNSA. V shed 2 bases and J shed 4 bases, with 13 bases lying between them. The CDR3 totals 15 residues. The chain's CDR3 is CASSLRDPVADTQYF. DNA of the CDR3: TGTGCCAGCAGCTTAAGGGACCCCGTCGCAGATACGCAGTATTTT.